This TCR beta chain was retrieved from a study of blood T cell repertoires in COVID-19. As for the study in general: Donors in the United States, Italy and Spain gave samples during acute or convalescent COVID-19.

This CDR3 is 19 amino acids long. V lost 4 bases and J lost 0; bases outside the gene matches: 10. The germline V gene has CDR1 MNHEY and CDR2 SVGEGT. Original data processing: Cell counts per sample came from amplifying reference gene primers. The table came from immunoSEQ multiplex PCR; TCRdb's copy has only in-frame clones and leaves some out. From that table come the V and J calls and clone size; the DNA was used to work out D and trimming. The sample includes about 250,000 clones, about nine tenths of them seen just once. Residents of approximately 25 US areas, aged roughly 18 to 89 years, made up the participants. Allocation to cohorts depended on clinical history reported by the participants.

Sequences were obtained from PBMCs or T cells enriched from blood (not recorded which). This chain uses TRBV6-2 or TRBV6-3 with TRBJ2-1; 12 nucleotides agree with TRBD2. The receptor comes from a woman younger than 45 with acute COVID-19. The DNA for the CDR3 is TGTGCCAGCAGTTCAAGGACTAGCGGGACAACATACTCCTACAATGAGCAGTTCTTC. This gives the protein CASSSRTSGTTYSYNEQFF.